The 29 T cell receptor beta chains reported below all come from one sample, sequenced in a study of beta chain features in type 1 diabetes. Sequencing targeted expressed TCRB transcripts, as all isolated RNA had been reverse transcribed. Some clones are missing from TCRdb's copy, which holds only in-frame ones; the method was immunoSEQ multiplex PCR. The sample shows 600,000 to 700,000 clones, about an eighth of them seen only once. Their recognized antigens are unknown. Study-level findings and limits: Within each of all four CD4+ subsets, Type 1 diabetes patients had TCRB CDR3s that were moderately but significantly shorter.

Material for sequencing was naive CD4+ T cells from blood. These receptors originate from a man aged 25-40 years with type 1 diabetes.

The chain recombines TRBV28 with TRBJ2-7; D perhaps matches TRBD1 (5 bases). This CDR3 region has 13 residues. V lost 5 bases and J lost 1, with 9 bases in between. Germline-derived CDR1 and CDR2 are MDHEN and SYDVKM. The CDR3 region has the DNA TGTGCCAGCAGTAGACAGCAATCCTACGAGCAGTACTTC. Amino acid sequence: CASSRQQSYEQYF.

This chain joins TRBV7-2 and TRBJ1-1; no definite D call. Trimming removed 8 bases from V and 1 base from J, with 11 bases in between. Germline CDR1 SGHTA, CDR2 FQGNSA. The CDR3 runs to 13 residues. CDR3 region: CASPSPRNTEAFF. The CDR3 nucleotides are TGTGCCAGCCCCTCCCCGAGGAACACTGAAGCTTTCTTT.

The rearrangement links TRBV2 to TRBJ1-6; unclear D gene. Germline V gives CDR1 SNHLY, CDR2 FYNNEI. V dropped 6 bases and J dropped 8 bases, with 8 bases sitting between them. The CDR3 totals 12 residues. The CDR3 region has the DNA TGTGCCAGCAGACACAGCGATTCACCCCTCCACTTT. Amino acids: CASRHSDSPLHF.

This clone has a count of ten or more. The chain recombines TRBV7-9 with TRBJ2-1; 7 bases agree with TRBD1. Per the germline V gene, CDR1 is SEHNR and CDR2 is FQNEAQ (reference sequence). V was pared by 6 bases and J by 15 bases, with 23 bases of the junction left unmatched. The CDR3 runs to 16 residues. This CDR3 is CASSPGTRDSIFPGFF. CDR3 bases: TGTGCCAGCAGTCCCGGGACCAGGGACAGCATTTTTCCCGGGTTCTTC.

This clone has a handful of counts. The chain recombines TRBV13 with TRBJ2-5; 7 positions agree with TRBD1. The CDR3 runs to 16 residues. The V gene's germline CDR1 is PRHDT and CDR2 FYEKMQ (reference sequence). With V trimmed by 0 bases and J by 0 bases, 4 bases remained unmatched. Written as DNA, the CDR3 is TGTGCCAGCAGCTTAGGAGGGGGCACCTACCAAGAGACCCAGTACTTC. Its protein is CASSLGGGTYQETQYF.

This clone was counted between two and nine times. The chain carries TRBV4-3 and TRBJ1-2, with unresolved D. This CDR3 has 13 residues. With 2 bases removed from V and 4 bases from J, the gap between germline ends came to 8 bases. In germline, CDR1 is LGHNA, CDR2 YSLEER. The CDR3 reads CASSQQNTYGYTF. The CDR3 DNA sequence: TGCGCCAGCAGCCAACAAAACACCTATGGCTACACCTTC.

This CDR3 reads CASSLERMNTEAFF. DNA of the CDR3: TGTGCCAGCAGCTTGGAACGTATGAACACTGAAGCTTTCTTT. The chain combines TRBV5-4 with TRBJ1-1; D call uncertain. Per the germline V gene, CDR1 is SGHNT and CDR2 is YYREEE (reference sequence). Trimming cost V 0 bases and J 0 bases, with 6 bases left between them. CDR3 length: 14 residues.

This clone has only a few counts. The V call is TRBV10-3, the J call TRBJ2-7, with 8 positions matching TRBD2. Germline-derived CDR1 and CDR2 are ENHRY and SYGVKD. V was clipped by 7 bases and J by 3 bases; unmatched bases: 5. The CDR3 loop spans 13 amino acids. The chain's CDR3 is CAINTRGGYEQYF. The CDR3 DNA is TGTGCCATCAACACCCGGGGGGGCTACGAGCAGTACTTC.

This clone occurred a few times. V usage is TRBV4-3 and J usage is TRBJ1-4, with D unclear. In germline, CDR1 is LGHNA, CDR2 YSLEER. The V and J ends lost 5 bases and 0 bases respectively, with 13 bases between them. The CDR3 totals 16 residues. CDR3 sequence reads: CASSLRPGATNEKLFF. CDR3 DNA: TGCGCCAGCAGCTTAAGACCGGGAGCAACTAATGAAAAACTGTTTTTT.

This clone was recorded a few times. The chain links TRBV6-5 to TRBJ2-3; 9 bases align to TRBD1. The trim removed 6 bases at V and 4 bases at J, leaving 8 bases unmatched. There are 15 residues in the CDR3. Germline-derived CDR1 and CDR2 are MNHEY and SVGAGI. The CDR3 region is CASSRQGEGADTQYF. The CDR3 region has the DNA TGTGCCAGCAGCCGACAGGGGGAAGGAGCAGATACGCAGTATTTT.

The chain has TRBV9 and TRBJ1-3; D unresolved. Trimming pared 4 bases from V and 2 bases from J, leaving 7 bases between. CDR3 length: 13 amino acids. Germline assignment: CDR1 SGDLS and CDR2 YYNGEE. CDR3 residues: CASSLDTGNTIYF. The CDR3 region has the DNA TGTGCCAGCAGCCTTGATACTGGAAACACCATATATTTT.

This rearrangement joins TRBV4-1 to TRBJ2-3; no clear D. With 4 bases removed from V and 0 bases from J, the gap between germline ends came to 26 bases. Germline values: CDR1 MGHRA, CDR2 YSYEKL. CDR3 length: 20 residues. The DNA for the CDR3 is TGCGCCAGCAGCCGTGACGGGCCGTTCCTCCCCGACCGAAGCACAGATACGCAGTATTTT. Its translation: CASSRDGPFLPDRSTDTQYF.

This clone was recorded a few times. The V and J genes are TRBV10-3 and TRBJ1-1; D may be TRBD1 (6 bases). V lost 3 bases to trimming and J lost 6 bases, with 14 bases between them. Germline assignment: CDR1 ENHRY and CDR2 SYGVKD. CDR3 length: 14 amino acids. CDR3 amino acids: CAISDLRGGAEAFF. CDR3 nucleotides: TGTGCCATCAGTGATCTTAGGGGGGGTGCTGAAGCTTTCTTT.

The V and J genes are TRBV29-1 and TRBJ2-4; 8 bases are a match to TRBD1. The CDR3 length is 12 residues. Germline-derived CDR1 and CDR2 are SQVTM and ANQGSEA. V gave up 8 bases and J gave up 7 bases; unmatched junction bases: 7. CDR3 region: CSTPGQGNIQYF. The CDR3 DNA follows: TGCAGCACACCCGGACAGGGCAACATTCAGTACTTC.

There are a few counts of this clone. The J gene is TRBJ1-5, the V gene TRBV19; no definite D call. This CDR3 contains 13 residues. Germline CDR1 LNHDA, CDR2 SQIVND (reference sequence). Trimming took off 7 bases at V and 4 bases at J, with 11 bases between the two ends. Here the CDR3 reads CASNLQGNQPQHF. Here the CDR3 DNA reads TGTGCCAGTAATCTTCAAGGGAATCAGCCCCAGCATTTT.

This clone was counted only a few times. This CDR3 is CASSVSTGGTGELFF. CDR3 sequence (DNA): TGTGCCAGCAGCGTCTCGACGGGTGGCACCGGGGAGCTGTTTTTT. V gene TRBV9 combines with J gene TRBJ2-2; D call uncertain. V shed 2 bases and J shed 4 bases, with 12 bases lying between them. The length of the CDR3 is 15 residues. CDR1 and CDR2 (germline): SGDLS, YYNGEE.

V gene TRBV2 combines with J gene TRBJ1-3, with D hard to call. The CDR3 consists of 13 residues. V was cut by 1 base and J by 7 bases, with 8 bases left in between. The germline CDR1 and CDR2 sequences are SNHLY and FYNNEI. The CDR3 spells CASSEDRRNTIYF. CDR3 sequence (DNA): TGTGCCAGCAGTGAAGATAGACGGAACACCATATATTTT.

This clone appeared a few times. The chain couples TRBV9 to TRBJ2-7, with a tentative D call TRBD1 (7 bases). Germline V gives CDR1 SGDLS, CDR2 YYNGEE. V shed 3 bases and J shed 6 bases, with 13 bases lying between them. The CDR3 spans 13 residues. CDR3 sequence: CASSEHRGGEQYF. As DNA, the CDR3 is TGTGCCAGCAGCGAGCACAGGGGAGGCGAGCAGTACTTC.

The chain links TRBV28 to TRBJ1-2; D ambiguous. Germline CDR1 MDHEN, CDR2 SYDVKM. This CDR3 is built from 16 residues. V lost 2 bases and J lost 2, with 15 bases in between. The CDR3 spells CASSLISADPNYGYTF. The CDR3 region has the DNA TGTGCCAGCAGTTTAATTAGTGCAGACCCCAACTATGGCTACACCTTC.

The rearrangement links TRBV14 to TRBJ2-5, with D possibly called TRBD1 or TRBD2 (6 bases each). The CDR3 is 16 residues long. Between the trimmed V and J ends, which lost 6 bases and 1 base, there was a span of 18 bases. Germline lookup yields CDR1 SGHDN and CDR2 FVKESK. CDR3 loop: CASSLIPPGAQETQYF. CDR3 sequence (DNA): TGTGCCAGCAGTCTTATCCCCCCGGGGGCCCAAGAGACCCAGTACTTC.

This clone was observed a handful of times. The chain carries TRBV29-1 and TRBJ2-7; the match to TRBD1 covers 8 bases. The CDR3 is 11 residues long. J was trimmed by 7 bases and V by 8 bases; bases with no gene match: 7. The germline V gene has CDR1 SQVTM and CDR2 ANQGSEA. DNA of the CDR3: TGCAGCTTTAGCAGGGGGCGGGAGCAGTACTTC. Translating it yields CSFSRGREQYF.

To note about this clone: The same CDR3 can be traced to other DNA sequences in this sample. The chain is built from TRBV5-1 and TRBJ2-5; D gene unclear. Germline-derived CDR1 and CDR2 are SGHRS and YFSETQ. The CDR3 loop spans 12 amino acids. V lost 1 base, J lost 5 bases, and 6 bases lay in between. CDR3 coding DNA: TGCGCCAGCAGCTTGACCGGGGAGACCCAGTACTTC. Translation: CASSLTGETQYF.

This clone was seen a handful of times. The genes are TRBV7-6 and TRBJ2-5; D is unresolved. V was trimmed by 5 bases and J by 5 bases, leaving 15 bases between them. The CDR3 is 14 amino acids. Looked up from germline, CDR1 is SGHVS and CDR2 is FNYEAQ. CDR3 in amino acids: CASSAPPAIETQYF. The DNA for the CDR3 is TGTGCCAGCAGCGCTCCTCCAGCGATCGAGACCCAGTACTTC.

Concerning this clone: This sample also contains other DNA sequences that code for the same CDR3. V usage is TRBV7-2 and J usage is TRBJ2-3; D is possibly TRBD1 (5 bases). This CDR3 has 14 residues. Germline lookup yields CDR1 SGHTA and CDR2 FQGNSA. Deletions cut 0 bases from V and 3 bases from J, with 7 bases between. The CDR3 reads CASSLAGATDTQYF. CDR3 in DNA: TGTGCCAGCAGCTTAGCTGGGGCTACAGATACGCAGTATTTT.

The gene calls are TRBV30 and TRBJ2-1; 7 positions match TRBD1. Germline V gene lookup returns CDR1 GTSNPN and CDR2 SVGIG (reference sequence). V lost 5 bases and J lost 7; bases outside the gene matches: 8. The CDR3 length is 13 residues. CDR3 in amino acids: CAWARQGRNEQFF. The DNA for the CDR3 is TGTGCCTGGGCGAGACAGGGTAGGAATGAGCAGTTCTTC.

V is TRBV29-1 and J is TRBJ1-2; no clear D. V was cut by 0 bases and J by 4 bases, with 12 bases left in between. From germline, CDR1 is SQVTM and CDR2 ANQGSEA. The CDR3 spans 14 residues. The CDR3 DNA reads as TGCAGCGTTGAAGACCCCGGGTCTCCCTATGGCTACACCTTC. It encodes CSVEDPGSPYGYTF.

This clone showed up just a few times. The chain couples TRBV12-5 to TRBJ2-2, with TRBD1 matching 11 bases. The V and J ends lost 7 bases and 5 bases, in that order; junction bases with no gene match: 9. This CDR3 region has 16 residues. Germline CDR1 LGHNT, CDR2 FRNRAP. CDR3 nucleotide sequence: TGTGCTAGTGCCCGGGGGACAGGGGGTTTAACCGGGGAGCTGTTTTTT. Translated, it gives CASARGTGGLTGELFF. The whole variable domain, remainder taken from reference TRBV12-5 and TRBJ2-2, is DARVTQTPRHKVTEMGQEVTMRCQPILGHNTVFWYRQTMMQGLELLAYFRNRAPLDDSGMPKDRFSAEMPDATLATLKIQPSEPRDSAVYFCASARGTGGLTGELFFGEGSRLTVL.

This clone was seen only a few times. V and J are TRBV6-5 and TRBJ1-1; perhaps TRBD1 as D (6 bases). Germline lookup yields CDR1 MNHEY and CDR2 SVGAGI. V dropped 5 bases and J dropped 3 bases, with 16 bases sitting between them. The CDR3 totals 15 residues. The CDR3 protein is CASSPRIQGDTEAFF. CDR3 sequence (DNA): TGTGCCAGCAGTCCCCGAATACAGGGTGACACTGAAGCTTTCTTT.

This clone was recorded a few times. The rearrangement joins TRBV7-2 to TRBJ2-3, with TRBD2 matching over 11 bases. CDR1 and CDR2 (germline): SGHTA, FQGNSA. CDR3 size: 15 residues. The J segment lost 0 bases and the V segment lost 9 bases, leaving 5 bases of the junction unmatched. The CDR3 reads CASGRLAGSTDTQYF. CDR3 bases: TGTGCCAGTGGGAGACTAGCGGGGAGCACAGATACGCAGTATTTT.